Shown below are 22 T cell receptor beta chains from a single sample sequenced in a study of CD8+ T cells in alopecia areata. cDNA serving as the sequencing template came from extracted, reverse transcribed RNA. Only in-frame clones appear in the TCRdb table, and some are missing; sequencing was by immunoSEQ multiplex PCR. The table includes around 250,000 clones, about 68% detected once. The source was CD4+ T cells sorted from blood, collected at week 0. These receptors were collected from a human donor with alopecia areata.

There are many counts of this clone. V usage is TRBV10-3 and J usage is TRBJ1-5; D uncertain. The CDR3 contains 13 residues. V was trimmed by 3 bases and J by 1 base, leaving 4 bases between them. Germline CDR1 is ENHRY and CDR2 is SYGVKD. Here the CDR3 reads CAISDGSNQPQHF. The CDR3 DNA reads TGTGCCATCAGTGATGGGAGCAATCAGCCCCAGCATTTT.

The CDR3 DNA reads as TGTGCCATCAGGGGAGAAGGACAGCCGAACACTGAAGCTTTCTTT. Protein product: CAIRGEGQPNTEAFF. The rearrangement links TRBV10-3 to TRBJ1-1, with D perhaps matching TRBD1 (6 bases). Trimming shortened V by 6 bases and J by 1 base, and 15 bases separated the two germline ends. Germline lookup yields CDR1 ENHRY and CDR2 SYGVKD. The CDR3 is 15 residues long.

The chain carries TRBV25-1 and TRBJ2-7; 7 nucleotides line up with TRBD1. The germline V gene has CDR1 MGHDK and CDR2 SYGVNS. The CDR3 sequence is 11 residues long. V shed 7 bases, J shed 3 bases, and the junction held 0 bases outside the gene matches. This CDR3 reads CASNRGYEQYF. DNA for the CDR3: TGTGCCAGCAACAGGGGCTACGAGCAGTACTTC.

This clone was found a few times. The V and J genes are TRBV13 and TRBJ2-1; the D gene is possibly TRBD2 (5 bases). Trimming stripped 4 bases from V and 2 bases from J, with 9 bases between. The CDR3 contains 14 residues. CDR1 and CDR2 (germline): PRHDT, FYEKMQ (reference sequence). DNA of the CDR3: TGTGCCAGCAGCTCGGGGATTGCCTACAATGAGCAGTTCTTC. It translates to CASSSGIAYNEQFF.

The CDR3 spells CASSIGTGNSPLHF. CDR3 bases: TGTGCCAGCAGCATCGGGACAGGGAATTCACCCCTCCACTTT. The chain links TRBV7-6 to TRBJ1-6; 9 bases are a match to TRBD1. J lost 7 bases, V lost 5 bases, and 3 bases had no gene match. Germline lookup yields CDR1 SGHVS and CDR2 FNYEAQ. The CDR3 totals 14 residues.

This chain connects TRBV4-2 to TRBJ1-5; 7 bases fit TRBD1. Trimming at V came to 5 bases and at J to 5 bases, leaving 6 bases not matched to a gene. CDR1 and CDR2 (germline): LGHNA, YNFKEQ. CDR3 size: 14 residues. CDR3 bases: TGTGCCAGCAGCGGCACAGGGGACGATCAGCCCCAGCATTTT. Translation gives CASSGTGDDQPQHF.

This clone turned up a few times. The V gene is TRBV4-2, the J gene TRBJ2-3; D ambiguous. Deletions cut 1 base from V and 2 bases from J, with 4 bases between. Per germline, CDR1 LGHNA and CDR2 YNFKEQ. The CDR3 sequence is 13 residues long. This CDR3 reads CASSQGPTDTQYF. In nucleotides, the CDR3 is TGTGCCAGCAGCCAAGGCCCCACAGATACGCAGTATTTT.

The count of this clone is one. CDR3 residues: CSVDLGGDTQYF. CDR3 in DNA: TGCAGCGTTGATTTGGGGGGAGATACGCAGTATTTT. The chain couples TRBV29-1 to TRBJ2-3; D may be TRBD2 (6 bases). CDR1 and CDR2 (germline): SQVTM, ANQGSEA. Trimming pared 3 bases from V and 5 bases from J, leaving 9 bases between. The CDR3 is 12 residues long.

CDR3 region: CSPSRGFVGDGYTF. In DNA form, the CDR3 reads TGCAGCCCCTCTAGGGGTTTTGTGGGGGATGGCTACACCTTC. This chain connects TRBV29-1 to TRBJ1-2; D is perhaps TRBD1 (5 bases). CDR1 SQVTM and CDR2 ANQGSEA come from the germline V gene. Trimming cost V 8 bases and J 6 bases, with 22 bases left between them. The CDR3 runs 14 residues.

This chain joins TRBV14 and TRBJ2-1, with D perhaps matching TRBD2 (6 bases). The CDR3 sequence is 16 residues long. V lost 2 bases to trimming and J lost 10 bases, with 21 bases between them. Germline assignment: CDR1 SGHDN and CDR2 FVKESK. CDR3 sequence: CASSQRRDSPLGEQFF. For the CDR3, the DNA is TGTGCCAGCAGCCAACGGAGGGACTCCCCTCTAGGAGAGCAGTTCTTC.

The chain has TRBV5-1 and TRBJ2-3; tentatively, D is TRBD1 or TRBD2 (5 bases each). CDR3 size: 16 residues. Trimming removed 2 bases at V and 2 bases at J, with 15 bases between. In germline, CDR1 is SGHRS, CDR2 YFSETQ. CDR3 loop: CASSFKGPFYTDTQYF. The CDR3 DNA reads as TGCGCCAGCAGCTTTAAGGGACCATTCTACACAGATACGCAGTATTTT.

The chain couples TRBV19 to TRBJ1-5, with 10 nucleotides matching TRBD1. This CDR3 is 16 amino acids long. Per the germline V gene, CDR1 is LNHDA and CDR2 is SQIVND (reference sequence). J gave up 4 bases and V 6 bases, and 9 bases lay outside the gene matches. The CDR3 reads CASSRGDRGTNQPQHF. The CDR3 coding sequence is TGTGCCAGTAGCCGAGGGGACAGGGGCACGAATCAGCCCCAGCATTTT.

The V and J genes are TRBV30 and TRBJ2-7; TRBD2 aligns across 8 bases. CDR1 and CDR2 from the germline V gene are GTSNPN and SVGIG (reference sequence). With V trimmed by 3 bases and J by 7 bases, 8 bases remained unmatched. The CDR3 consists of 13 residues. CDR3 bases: TGTGCCTGGAGCCCGGGGGGGGCGAGGGAGCAGTACTTC. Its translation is CAWSPGGAREQYF.

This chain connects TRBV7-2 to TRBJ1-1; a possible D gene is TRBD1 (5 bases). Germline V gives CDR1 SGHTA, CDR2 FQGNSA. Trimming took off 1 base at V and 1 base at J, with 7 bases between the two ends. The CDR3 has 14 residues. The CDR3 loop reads CASSLVGQNTEAFF. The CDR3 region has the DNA TGTGCCAGCAGCTTAGTTGGACAGAACACTGAAGCTTTCTTT.

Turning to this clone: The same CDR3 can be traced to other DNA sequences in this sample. CDR3 nucleotides: TGTGCCTGGACCTCTCTGGAGACCCAGTACTTC. As protein: CAWTSLETQYF. This chain connects TRBV30 to TRBJ2-5; D is uncertain. The V end was cut by 4 bases, the J end by 5 bases, with 8 bases between. The CDR3 runs to 11 residues. The germline gives CDR1 GTSNPN, CDR2 SVGIG (reference sequence).

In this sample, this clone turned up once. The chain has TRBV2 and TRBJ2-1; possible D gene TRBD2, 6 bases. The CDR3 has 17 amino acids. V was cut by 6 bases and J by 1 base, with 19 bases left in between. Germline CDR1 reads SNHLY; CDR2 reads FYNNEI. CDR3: CASSREAGLISYNEQFF. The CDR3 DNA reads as TGTGCCAGCAGCAGGGAGGCAGGATTAATATCCTACAATGAGCAGTTCTTC.

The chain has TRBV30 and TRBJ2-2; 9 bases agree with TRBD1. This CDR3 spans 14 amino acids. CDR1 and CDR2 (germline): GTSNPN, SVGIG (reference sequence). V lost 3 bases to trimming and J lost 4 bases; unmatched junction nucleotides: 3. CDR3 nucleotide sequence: TGTGCCTGGAGAGGGACAGGGTTCACCGGGGAGCTGTTTTTT. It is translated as CAWRGTGFTGELFF.

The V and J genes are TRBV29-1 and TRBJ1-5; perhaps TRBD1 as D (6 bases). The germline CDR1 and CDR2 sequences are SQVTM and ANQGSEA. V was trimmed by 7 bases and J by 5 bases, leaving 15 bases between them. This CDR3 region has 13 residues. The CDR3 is CSAQTGGDQPQHF. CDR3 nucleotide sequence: TGCAGCGCCCAGACAGGAGGAGATCAGCCCCAGCATTTT.

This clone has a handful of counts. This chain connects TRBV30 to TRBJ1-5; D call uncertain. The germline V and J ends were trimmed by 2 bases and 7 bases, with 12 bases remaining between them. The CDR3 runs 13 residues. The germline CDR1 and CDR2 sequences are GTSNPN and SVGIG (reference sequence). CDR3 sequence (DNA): TGTGCCTGGAGTTCGGGTCCCGGGCAGCCCCAGCATTTT. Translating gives CAWSSGPGQPQHF.

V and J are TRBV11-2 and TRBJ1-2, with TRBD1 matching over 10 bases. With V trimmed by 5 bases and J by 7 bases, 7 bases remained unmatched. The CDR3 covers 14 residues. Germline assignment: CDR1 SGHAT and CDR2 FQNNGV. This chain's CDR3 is CASSLLRQGAGYTF. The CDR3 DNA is TGTGCCAGCAGCCTGCTGCGACAGGGGGCTGGCTACACCTTC.

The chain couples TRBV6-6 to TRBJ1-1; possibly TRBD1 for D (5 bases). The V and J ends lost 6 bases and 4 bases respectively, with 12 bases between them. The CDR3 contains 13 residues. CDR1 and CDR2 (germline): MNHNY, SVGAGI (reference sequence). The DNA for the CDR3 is TGTGCCAGCAGCCGGGACTGGCGCACTGAAGCTTTCTTT. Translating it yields CASSRDWRTEAFF.

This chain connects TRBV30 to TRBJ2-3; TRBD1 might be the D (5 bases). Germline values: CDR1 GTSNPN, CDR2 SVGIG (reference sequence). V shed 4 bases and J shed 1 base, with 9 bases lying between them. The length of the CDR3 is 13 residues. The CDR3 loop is CAWTGYGTDTQYF. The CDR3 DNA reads TGTGCCTGGACAGGGTATGGCACAGATACGCAGTATTTT.